These T cell receptor beta chains were read from a single sample in a study of T cells in Graves' hyperthyroidism and ophthalmopathy. TCRdb called the multiplex PCR reads again in MiXCR, with one record for every CDR3 protein. The table includes 450,000 to 650,000 distinct CDR3 sequences, 13% to 15% detected once. The specimen sequenced was blood. These receptors came from a woman aged 18 to 35 with Graves' ophthalmopathy. Each CDR3 is given with its conserved first and last residue. Fields, in order: D gene, CDR3 length, V gene, clone size, J gene, CDR3 DNA, CDR3 protein. A D gene is named only where the DNA matches it firmly. Some rows have no size entry. The others give once, few or many, or a class for an expanded clone.

d_gene: -; len: 13; v_gene: TRBV6-2/TRBV6-3; abundance: few; j_gene: TRBJ1-2; CDR3nt: TGTGCTAGCAGTTACCAGGTTACCGGTGGCTGCACCTTC; CDR3aa: CASSYQVTGGCTF
d_gene: TRBD1; len: 16; v_gene: TRBV5-1; abundance: few; j_gene: TRBJ1-1; CDR3nt: TGCGCCAGCAGCTTGGGGGCCGGGACAGGGGACACTGAAGCTTTCTTT; CDR3aa: CASSLGAGTGDTEAFF
d_gene: -; len: 15; v_gene: TRBV7-9; abundance: -; j_gene: TRBJ1-2; CDR3nt: TGTGCCAGCAGCTTAGGGCAGGGGCATAACTATGGCTACACCTTC; CDR3aa: CASSLGQGHNYGYTF
d_gene: -; len: 14; v_gene: TRBV7-9; abundance: few; j_gene: TRBJ2-5; CDR3nt: TGTGCCAGTTTGACCGGACGGACTCAAGAGACCCAGTACTTC; CDR3aa: CASLTGRTQETQYF
d_gene: TRBD2; len: 16; v_gene: TRBV6-2/TRBV6-3; abundance: many; j_gene: TRBJ2-3; CDR3nt: TGTGCCGTATCAATGCTCCTTAGCGGGACCACAGATACGCAGTATTTT; CDR3aa: CAVSMLLSGTTDTQYF
d_gene: -; len: 13; v_gene: TRBV29-1; abundance: few; j_gene: TRBJ2-6; CDR3nt: TGCAGCGTCGGGGACTCCCTAGCCAACGTCCTGACTTTC; CDR3aa: CSVGDSLANVLTF
d_gene: -; len: 16; v_gene: TRBV7-3; abundance: few; j_gene: TRBJ2-5; CDR3nt: TGTGCCAGCAGCTTACGGATAAACGGGAGAGACGAGACCCAGTACTTC; CDR3aa: CASSLRINGRDETQYF
d_gene: -; len: 14; v_gene: TRBV19; abundance: -; j_gene: TRBJ2-7; CDR3nt: TGTGCCAGTAGTATATCAGCTGGGTCCTACGAGCAGTACTTC; CDR3aa: CASSISAGSYEQYF
d_gene: -; len: 16; v_gene: TRBV7-8; abundance: many; j_gene: TRBJ2-3; CDR3nt: TGTGCCAGCAGCTTAGCCCGGGTCGGGGGTGCAGATACGCAGTATTTT; CDR3aa: CASSLARVGGADTQYF
d_gene: -; len: 15; v_gene: TRBV11-3; abundance: many; j_gene: TRBJ1-1; CDR3nt: TGTGCCAGCACCCCAGGGCTCGCCGGGAACACTGAAGCTTTCTTT; CDR3aa: CASTPGLAGNTEAFF
d_gene: TRBD2; len: 17; v_gene: TRBV6-4; abundance: -; j_gene: TRBJ2-3; CDR3nt: TGTGCCAGCAGTGATCGACTAGCGGGAGGGCCCTCGGATACGCAGTATTTT; CDR3aa: CASSDRLAGGPSDTQYF
d_gene: -; len: 11; v_gene: TRBV20-1; abundance: -; j_gene: TRBJ1-4; CDR3nt: TGCAGTGTTCGGGGGAATGAAAAACTGTTTTTT; CDR3aa: CSVRGNEKLFF
d_gene: TRBD2; len: 16; v_gene: TRBV24-1; abundance: many; j_gene: TRBJ2-3; CDR3nt: TGTGCCACCAGTGATTTGGAACTAGCGGGCACAGATACGCAGTATTTT; CDR3aa: CATSDLELAGTDTQYF
d_gene: TRBD1; len: 15; v_gene: TRBV6-1; abundance: many; j_gene: TRBJ1-1; CDR3nt: TGTGCCAGCAGTTACGCGGACAGGGCAGGAGCTGAAGCTTTCTTT; CDR3aa: CASSYADRAGAEAFF
d_gene: -; len: 17; v_gene: TRBV6-1; abundance: few; j_gene: TRBJ2-5; CDR3nt: TGTGCCAGCATAGGGACACCTCGTCTAATTAATAAAGAGACCCAGTACTTC; CDR3aa: CASIGTPRLINKETQYF
d_gene: -; len: 17; v_gene: TRBV7-6; abundance: many; j_gene: TRBJ2-5; CDR3nt: TGTGCCAGCAGCCGCGGGACAGCCACTCCGTACCAAGAGACCCAGTACTTC; CDR3aa: CASSRGTATPYQETQYF
d_gene: TRBD1; len: 14; v_gene: TRBV11-3; abundance: many; j_gene: TRBJ2-2; CDR3nt: TGTGCCAGCAGCTACGACAGGGCCGCCGGGGAGCTGTTTTTT; CDR3aa: CASSYDRAAGELFF
d_gene: TRBD2; len: 16; v_gene: TRBV3-1; abundance: few; j_gene: TRBJ2-3; CDR3nt: TGTGCCAGCAGTTTTGGACTAGCGGGGGACACAGATACGCAGTATTTT; CDR3aa: CASSFGLAGDTDTQYF
d_gene: -; len: 16; v_gene: TRBV6-6; abundance: many; j_gene: TRBJ2-1; CDR3nt: TGTGCCAGCAGTTACATAACGGATATATTCTACAATGAGCAGTTCTTC; CDR3aa: CASSYITDIFYNEQFF
d_gene: -; len: 14; v_gene: TRBV11-3; abundance: many; j_gene: TRBJ2-5; CDR3nt: TGTGCCAGCAGCTCGATGCCAACCGTGATTGCCCAGTACTTC; CDR3aa: CASSSMPTVIAQYF
d_gene: -; len: 14; v_gene: TRBV7-9; abundance: many; j_gene: TRBJ1-1; CDR3nt: TGTGCCAGCAGCTTACTCAGGAGGGGCACTGAAGCTTTCTTT; CDR3aa: CASSLLRRGTEAFF
d_gene: -; len: 14; v_gene: TRBV20-1; abundance: few; j_gene: TRBJ2-4; CDR3nt: TGCAGTGCTCCCCCGAGGATACGGGAAAACATTCAGTACTTC; CDR3aa: CSAPPRIRENIQYF
d_gene: TRBD1; len: 15; v_gene: TRBV28; abundance: many; j_gene: TRBJ2-3; CDR3nt: TGTGCCAGCAGTCGCCGGGACAGGGACACAGATACGCAGTATTTT; CDR3aa: CASSRRDRDTDTQYF
d_gene: -; len: 11; v_gene: TRBV2; abundance: few; j_gene: TRBJ2-1; CDR3nt: TGTGCCAGCAGTGATAGAAATGAGCAGTTCTTC; CDR3aa: CASSDRNEQFF
d_gene: TRBD1; len: 16; v_gene: TRBV28; abundance: many; j_gene: TRBJ1-4; CDR3nt: TGTGCCAGCAGCTCCCGACAGGGGCTACACCTTGAAAAACTGTTTTTT; CDR3aa: CASSSRQGLHLEKLFF
d_gene: -; len: 14; v_gene: TRBV12-3/TRBV12-4; abundance: many; j_gene: TRBJ1-1; CDR3nt: TGTGCCAGCAACGGATACGCGGGGCACACTGAAGCTTTCTTT; CDR3aa: CASNGYAGHTEAFF
d_gene: TRBD2; len: 16; v_gene: TRBV18; abundance: few; j_gene: TRBJ2-3; CDR3nt: TGTGCCAGCTCACCGGGACTAGCGGGACTCACAGATACGCAGTATTTT; CDR3aa: CASSPGLAGLTDTQYF
d_gene: -; len: 17; v_gene: TRBV2; abundance: many; j_gene: TRBJ1-1; CDR3nt: TGTGCCAGCAAGGGAGGGGTGGGGTCCGGGCGTTACACTGAAGCTTTCTTT; CDR3aa: CASKGGVGSGRYTEAFF
d_gene: TRBD1; len: 16; v_gene: TRBV12-3/TRBV12-4; abundance: many; j_gene: TRBJ2-3; CDR3nt: TGTGCCAGCAGTTTACAATCCGGGACAGGGCCAGATACGCAGTATTTT; CDR3aa: CASSLQSGTGPDTQYF
d_gene: -; len: 16; v_gene: TRBV14; abundance: few; j_gene: TRBJ2-1; CDR3nt: TGTGCCAGCAGCCGAACCGGGACTCCACTTCTGGAGGAGCAGTTCTTC; CDR3aa: CASSRTGTPLLEEQFF
d_gene: -; len: 15; v_gene: TRBV24-1; abundance: -; j_gene: TRBJ2-6; CDR3nt: TGTGCCACCAGTGTCGGACGATCGGGGGCCAACGTCCTGACTTTC; CDR3aa: CATSVGRSGANVLTF
d_gene: TRBD2; len: 15; v_gene: TRBV29-1; abundance: many; j_gene: TRBJ2-3; CDR3nt: TGCAGCGTCGATACTAGCGGGAGGGCCACAGATACGCAGTATTTT; CDR3aa: CSVDTSGRATDTQYF
d_gene: TRBD2; len: 14; v_gene: TRBV6-1; abundance: many; j_gene: TRBJ2-7; CDR3nt: TGTGCCAGCAGGGGACTAGCGGGGGACTACGAGCAGTACTTC; CDR3aa: CASRGLAGDYEQYF
d_gene: -; len: 14; v_gene: TRBV6-1; abundance: many; j_gene: TRBJ2-3; CDR3nt: TGTGCCAGCACAAGCGGGCCTAGCACAGATACGCAGTATTTT; CDR3aa: CASTSGPSTDTQYF
d_gene: -; len: 15; v_gene: TRBV28; abundance: many; j_gene: TRBJ1-5; CDR3nt: TGTGCCAGCAGTTTATCCTTGGACACAAATCAGCCCCAGCATTTT; CDR3aa: CASSLSLDTNQPQHF
d_gene: TRBD2; len: 14; v_gene: TRBV20-1; abundance: -; j_gene: TRBJ2-7; CDR3nt: TGCAGTGCTAGAGATCAGGGACTAGCGGTAGAGCAGTACTTC; CDR3aa: CSARDQGLAVEQYF
d_gene: TRBD1; len: 16; v_gene: TRBV2; abundance: many; j_gene: TRBJ2-4; CDR3nt: TGTGCCAGCAGTTCAACAGGGGGCTGGGCCAAAAACATTCAGTACTTC; CDR3aa: CASSSTGGWAKNIQYF
d_gene: -; len: 12; v_gene: TRBV6-2/TRBV6-3; abundance: few; j_gene: TRBJ2-5; CDR3nt: TGTGCCAGCAGAAGCATACAAGAGACCCAGTACTTC; CDR3aa: CASRSIQETQYF
d_gene: -; len: 12; v_gene: TRBV28; abundance: many; j_gene: TRBJ2-7; CDR3nt: TGTGCCAGCAAGGCTAGCAAATATGAGCAGTACTTC; CDR3aa: CASKASKYEQYF
d_gene: -; len: 16; v_gene: TRBV19; abundance: -; j_gene: TRBJ2-1; CDR3nt: TGTGCCAGTAGTCCTAGGGAAGGGCGCTCCTACAATGAGCAGTTCTTC; CDR3aa: CASSPREGRSYNEQFF
d_gene: TRBD2; len: 16; v_gene: TRBV3-1; abundance: many; j_gene: TRBJ2-7; CDR3nt: TGTGCCAGCAGCCAAGTCTCAGCGGGAGGGTCATACGAGCAGTACTTC; CDR3aa: CASSQVSAGGSYEQYF
d_gene: TRBD1; len: 15; v_gene: TRBV12-3/TRBV12-4; abundance: many; j_gene: TRBJ1-1; CDR3nt: TGTGCCAGCAGTCCTTTCGGGACAGCGAACACTGAAGCTTTCTTT; CDR3aa: CASSPFGTANTEAFF
d_gene: -; len: 14; v_gene: TRBV2; abundance: -; j_gene: TRBJ2-1; CDR3nt: TGTGCCAGCAAATCCGGGTCCCCTGCATATGAGCAGTTCTTC; CDR3aa: CASKSGSPAYEQFF
d_gene: -; len: 16; v_gene: TRBV27; abundance: many; j_gene: TRBJ1-5; CDR3nt: TGTGCCAGCAGTTTCCCCCTGGCAGAATACAATCAGCCCCAGCATTTT; CDR3aa: CASSFPLAEYNQPQHF
d_gene: TRBD2; len: 18; v_gene: TRBV28; abundance: many; j_gene: TRBJ2-7; CDR3nt: TGTGCCAGCAGTTGGCCGGGACTAGCGGGACCGGGCGCCTACGAGCAGTACTTC; CDR3aa: CASSWPGLAGPGAYEQYF
d_gene: -; len: 12; v_gene: TRBV28; abundance: many; j_gene: TRBJ2-7; CDR3nt: TGTGCCAGCGGGGACACGCCCTACGAGCAGTACTTC; CDR3aa: CASGDTPYEQYF
d_gene: -; len: 15; v_gene: TRBV9; abundance: few; j_gene: TRBJ2-5; CDR3nt: TGTGCCAGCAGCGTCCAGGGCCTTCGGGGGGAGACCCAGTACTTC; CDR3aa: CASSVQGLRGETQYF
d_gene: -; len: 12; v_gene: TRBV5-1; abundance: many; j_gene: TRBJ2-5; CDR3nt: TGCGCCAGCAGCTTGGGGGACGCATCCCAGTACTTC; CDR3aa: CASSLGDASQYF
d_gene: -; len: 16; v_gene: TRBV10-3; abundance: few; j_gene: TRBJ2-1; CDR3nt: TGTGCCATCAGTGGGGGGAGCAGGCCCCCCTACAATGAGCAGTTCTTC; CDR3aa: CAISGGSRPPYNEQFF
d_gene: -; len: 19; v_gene: TRBV7-9; abundance: -; j_gene: TRBJ2-2; CDR3nt: TGTGCCAGCAGCTTACCTTTAGGAGAACAGGACACAAACACCGGGGAGCTGTTTTTT; CDR3aa: CASSLPLGEQDTNTGELFF
d_gene: -; len: 14; v_gene: TRBV11-2; abundance: many; j_gene: TRBJ2-7; CDR3nt: TGTGCCAGCAGCTTAGGGGAGCAGGCCTACGAGCAGTACTTC; CDR3aa: CASSLGEQAYEQYF
d_gene: -; len: 14; v_gene: TRBV12-3/TRBV12-4; abundance: many; j_gene: TRBJ2-2; CDR3nt: TGTGCCAGCAGTTTAGATCGGGTGGGCGGGGAGCTGTTTTTT; CDR3aa: CASSLDRVGGELFF
d_gene: -; len: 14; v_gene: TRBV2; abundance: -; j_gene: TRBJ1-3; CDR3nt: TGTGCCAGCAAACAGCGGGGCGGAGGAAACACCATATATTTT; CDR3aa: CASKQRGGGNTIYF